This section outlines one TCR beta chain sequence together with its context. These data belong to a study of T cell changes during pregnancy in multiple sclerosis. Sequencing used immunoSEQ multiplex PCR; TCRdb keeps in-frame clones, though not all of them. The sample has 10,000 to 15,000 clones; 88% are singletons. The CDR3 extends over 15 amino acids. Germline CDR1 reads LGHNA; CDR2 reads YSLEER. V lost 3 bases and J 2 bases, leaving 13 bases between the germline ends. The sequence was obtained from a female donor in good health, enrolled as a control in a pregnancy study. Sequencing was performed on CD8+ T cells from peripheral blood mononuclear cells, taken in the second trimester of pregnancy. V gene TRBV4-3 combines with J gene TRBJ1-2, with unresolved D. CDR3 loop: CASSHQKSGNYGYTF. In DNA, the CDR3 is TGCGCCAGCAGCCATCAAAAGAGCGGAAACTATGGCTACACCTTC.